The 15 T cell receptor beta chains below all came from one sample that was sequenced in a study of vaccination effects on CD4 cells after COVID-19. The antigens of these receptors remain unknown. TCRdb's copy holds only in-frame clones and misses some; the assay was immunoSEQ multiplex PCR. The sample consists of 45,000 to 50,000 clones, 55% to 75% of them appearing once. The culture ran for approximately 9 days before CD4+ T cells were isolated. Source: CD4+ T cells from PBMCs cultured without peptide, taken before COVID-19 vaccination. Receptors originate from a human donor who received a COVID-19 vaccine.

DNA for the CDR3: TGTGCCAGCAGTGACCTCTGGAGGGTGAACACTGAAGCTTTCTTT. Encoded protein: CASSDLWRVNTEAFF. The chain links TRBV2 to TRBJ1-1; D unresolved. The CDR3 length is 15 residues. Trimming removed 3 bases at V and 0 bases at J, with 11 bases between. CDR1 SNHLY and CDR2 FYNNEI come from the germline V gene.

The V gene is TRBV7-2, the J gene TRBJ1-2; D is uncertain. From germline, CDR1 is SGHTA and CDR2 FQGNSA. This CDR3 spans 16 amino acids. Deletions cut 1 base from V and 5 bases from J, with 17 bases between. The CDR3 DNA is TGTGCCAGCAGCTTAGGGTTATGGGCGGATAATTATGGCTACACCTTC. Translation: CASSLGLWADNYGYTF.

The rearrangement links TRBV18 to TRBJ2-1; 8 nucleotides line up with TRBD1. The V gene end was trimmed by 4 bases and the J gene end by 7 bases; junction bases not matched to a gene: 6. In germline, CDR1 is KGHSH, CDR2 LQKENI. This CDR3 contains 14 residues. Here the CDR3 reads CASSLQGARNEQFF. CDR3 DNA: TGTGCCAGCTCACTCCAGGGGGCTCGGAATGAGCAGTTCTTC. The variable domain in full, completed from reference TRBV18 and TRBJ2-1, reads NAGVMQNPRHLVRRRGQEARLRCSPMKGHSHVYWYRQLPEEGLKFMVYLQKENIIDESGMPKERFSAEFPKEGPSILRIQQVVRGDSAAYFCASSLQGARNEQFFGPGTRLTVL.

The V and J genes are TRBV3-1 (or the pseudogene TRBV3-2) and TRBJ1-4; D is uncertain. V lost 10 bases and J lost 10, with 16 bases in between. This CDR3 is 12 amino acids long. Germline CDR1 LGHDT, CDR2 YNNKEL (reference sequence). CDR3 protein: CATGLPAGKLFF. In DNA, the CDR3 is TGTGCCACTGGACTGCCCGCCGGAAAACTGTTTTTT.

The gene calls are TRBV25-1 and TRBJ2-7; TRBD2 might be the D (6 bases). V dropped 4 bases and J dropped 3 bases, with 22 bases sitting between them. The CDR3 is 17 amino acids. Germline values: CDR1 MGHDK, CDR2 SYGVNS. CDR3 protein: CASSVQTVGTGIYEQYF. As DNA, the CDR3 is TGTGCCAGCAGTGTTCAAACAGTGGGGACTGGCATCTACGAGCAGTACTTC.

The rearrangement uses TRBV28 and TRBJ1-4; D unresolved. This CDR3 has 15 amino acids. The V end lost 4 bases, the J end lost 5 bases, and 14 bases lay between the germline ends. Germline-derived CDR1 and CDR2 are MDHEN and SYDVKM. CDR3 coding DNA: TGTGCCAGCAGTTCTGTACGAATTTCCAATGAAAAACTGTTTTTT. This translates into CASSSVRISNEKLFF.

The chain has TRBV9 and TRBJ2-3; 10 bases are a match to TRBD2. CDR3 length: 17 amino acids. V was clipped by 0 bases and J by 5 bases; unmatched bases: 9. Germline CDR1 and CDR2: SGDLS and YYNGEE. CDR3 bases: TGTGCCAGCAGCGTAGCTCTAGCGGGAGAAGGGAAAGATACGCAGTATTTT. Its protein product is CASSVALAGEGKDTQYF.

The V gene is TRBV7-2, the J gene TRBJ2-1, with 8 bases aligning to TRBD1. V shed 3 bases and J 9 bases; nucleotides not matched to a gene: 7. CDR1 is SGHTA and CDR2 is FQGNSA in the germline V gene. There are 14 residues in the CDR3. This chain's CDR3 is CASSFWTGLTEQFF. The CDR3, as DNA: TGTGCCAGCAGCTTTTGGACAGGGCTCACTGAGCAGTTCTTC.

Regarding this clone: Germline is not matched at one junction end, which may reflect a read error. This sequence joins TRBV18 and TRBJ2-3, with 12 bases fitting TRBD2. CDR3 length equals 15 residues. Germline V gene lookup returns CDR1 KGHSH and CDR2 LQKENI. For the CDR3, the DNA is TGTGCCAGCTCCCCACTAGCGGGAGGCGCGGATACGCAGTATTTT. It yields the protein CASSPLAGGADTQYF.

The chain recombines TRBV3-1 (or the pseudogene TRBV3-2) with TRBJ1-4; no firm D call. Germline assignment: CDR1 LGHDT and CDR2 YNNKEL (reference sequence). The CDR3 extends over 15 amino acids. V gave up 4 bases and J gave up 0 bases, with 9 bases separating them. CDR3 region: CASSPLGATNEKLFF. CDR3 in DNA: TGTGCCAGCAGCCCTTTAGGCGCAACTAATGAAAAACTGTTTTTT.

In its sample, this clone was seen once. The rearrangement joins TRBV5-4 to TRBJ1-1; TRBD1 matches 8 bases. The CDR3 extends over 12 amino acids. Germline CDR1 reads SGHNT; CDR2 reads YYREEE (reference sequence). The V segment lost 6 bases and the J segment 3 bases; nucleotides outside the gene matches: 1. The CDR3 DNA follows: TGTGCCAGCAACAGGGGGGACACTGAAGCTTTCTTT. This translates into CASNRGDTEAFF. Looking up the rest from reference TRBV5-4 and TRBJ1-1 gives the full variable domain: ETGVTQSPTHLIKTRGQQVTLRCSSQSGHNTVSWYQQALGQGPQFIFQYYREEENGRGNFPPRFSGLQFPNYSSELNVNALELDDSALYLCASNRGDTEAFFGQGTRLTVV.

The rearrangement joins TRBV4-1 to TRBJ1-2; D unresolved. The germline V gene has CDR1 MGHRA and CDR2 YSYEKL. The CDR3 spans 13 residues. V gave up 1 base and J gave up 11 bases, with 14 bases separating them. In nucleotides, the CDR3 is TGCGCCAGCAGCCAAGCAGAGGGAGCCGGATACACCTTC. Protein: CASSQAEGAGYTF.

The chain uses TRBV7-2 and TRBJ1-4; TRBD1 matches 8 bases. Germline V gene lookup returns CDR1 SGHTA and CDR2 FQGNSA. Trimming took 0 bases from V and 5 from J; bases not matched to a gene: 2. The CDR3 covers 15 residues. The CDR3 loop reads CASSLATGVNEKLFF. Here the CDR3 DNA reads TGTGCCAGCAGCTTAGCGACAGGGGTAAATGAAAAACTGTTTTTT.

The J gene is TRBJ1-1, the V gene TRBV15; TRBD1 might be the D (5 bases). CDR3 size: 12 residues. Trimming left V 5 bases short and J 5 bases short, with 9 bases between. Germline-derived CDR1 and CDR2 are LNHNV and YYDKDF (reference sequence). The CDR3 DNA reads TGTGCCACCAGCTCCCGGGGGACTGAAGCTTTCTTT. Its protein is CATSSRGTEAFF.

This clone was seen only a few times. This chain links TRBV3-1 (or the pseudogene TRBV3-2) with TRBJ2-4; D remains unclear. CDR3 length: 12 residues. The ends were cut back, 7 bases at V and 6 bases at J, with 10 bases in the middle. CDR1 and CDR2 from the germline V gene are LGHDT and YNNKEL (reference sequence). The CDR3 loop reads CASKSDGNIQYF. The CDR3 DNA is TGTGCCAGCAAATCGGACGGAAACATTCAGTACTTC.